A selection of T cell receptor beta chains follows, all from one sample in a study of T-cell reconstitution after alpha-beta-depleted transplantation in children. TCRdb re-called the PCR reads with MiXCR, one entry per CDR3 protein. The sample includes just over 950,000 distinct CDR3 sequences, roughly 29% of them seen just once. The sample here was PBMCs, mostly from graft donor cells, taken 360 days after TCRalphabeta/CD19-depleted stem cell transplant. The receptor set was obtained from a boy in the first two years of life who had a stem cell transplant for SCID, so the T cells may come from the graft donor. Each CDR3 is given with its conserved first and last residue. A D gene is named only where the DNA matches it firmly. The listing skips clone size in some rows; elsewhere it reads once, few, many or a size class.

J: TRBJ1-4; D: TRBD1; V: TRBV7-9; size: few; DNA: TGTGCCAGCAGCTCGGGACAGGGGCTGATTAATGAAAAACTGTTTTTT; CDR3: CASSSGQGLINEKLFF
J: TRBJ1-5; D: NA; V: TRBV5-6; size: NA; DNA: TGTGCCAGCAGCTTGGGTGTGGGGTCTCCCAATCAGCCCCAGCATTTT; CDR3: CASSLGVGSPNQPQHF
J: TRBJ2-1; D: TRBD2; V: TRBV12-3/TRBV12-4; size: NA; DNA: TGTGCCAGCAGCCGCAGGGACGGGGGGGCCGGTGAGCAGTTCTTC; CDR3: CASSRRDGGAGEQFF
J: TRBJ2-3; D: TRBD2; V: TRBV10-3; size: many; DNA: TGTGCCATCAGAGTAGCGGGGGATGGCACAGATACGCAGTATTTT; CDR3: CAIRVAGDGTDTQYF
J: TRBJ1-3; D: NA; V: TRBV7-2; size: few; DNA: TGTGCCAGCAGCTTAGGACAGACAATCTCTGGAAACACCATATATTTT; CDR3: CASSLGQTISGNTIYF
J: TRBJ2-2; D: NA; V: TRBV6-1; size: few; DNA: TGTGCCAGCACCCGGCGGACAATCATGGACACCGGGGAGCTGTTTTTT; CDR3: CASTRRTIMDTGELFF
J: TRBJ1-1; D: NA; V: TRBV6-1; size: few; DNA: TGTGCCAGCAGTACCGGGGGAGCTGTAGCTGAAGCTTTCTTT; CDR3: CASSTGGAVAEAFF
J: TRBJ2-2; D: NA; V: TRBV7-9; size: NA; DNA: TGTGCCAGCAGCTTAGACGGCCTAGCGTACACCGGGGAGCTGTTTTTT; CDR3: CASSLDGLAYTGELFF
J: TRBJ2-7; D: NA; V: TRBV3-1; size: few; DNA: TGTGCCAGCAGCCAAGAGAGTGGGACGGTTTACGAGCAGTACTTC; CDR3: CASSQESGTVYEQYF
J: TRBJ2-5; D: NA; V: TRBV27; size: NA; DNA: TGTGCCAGCAGTTCTACCGGGGCCCGTCAAGAGACCCAGTACTTC; CDR3: CASSSTGARQETQYF
J: TRBJ2-4; D: NA; V: TRBV12-3/TRBV12-4; size: NA; DNA: TGTGCCAGCATCTCCCACAGGGAGTCGGCCAAAAACATTCAGTACTTC; CDR3: CASISHRESAKNIQYF
J: TRBJ2-1; D: NA; V: TRBV6-2/TRBV6-3; size: NA; DNA: TGTGCCAGCAGCCAACCAGGGGCCCCTTCCTACAATGAGCAGTTCTTC; CDR3: CASSQPGAPSYNEQFF
J: TRBJ2-5; D: NA; V: TRBV29-1; size: few; DNA: TGCAGCGTTGACGGCCGGGGCGGAGAGACCCAGTACTTC; CDR3: CSVDGRGGETQYF
J: TRBJ2-3; D: TRBD2; V: TRBV5-1; size: NA; DNA: TGCGCCAGCCAGGTCGGCGGGGGGAGGATAATTAGCACAGATACGCAGTATTTT; CDR3: CASQVGGGRIISTDTQYF
J: TRBJ2-7; D: TRBD1; V: TRBV28; size: few; DNA: TGTGCCAGCAGTACGGGACAGTACTACGAGCAGTACTTC; CDR3: CASSTGQYYEQYF
J: TRBJ2-3; D: NA; V: TRBV6-5; size: NA; DNA: TGTGCCAGCAGTTCACAGGGACTGGCCACAGATACGCAGTATTTT; CDR3: CASSSQGLATDTQYF
J: TRBJ2-2; D: NA; V: TRBV20-1; size: NA; DNA: TGCAGTGCTAGAAGTGTGGGCGGGGAGCTGTTTTTT; CDR3: CSARSVGGELFF
J: TRBJ2-7; D: TRBD1; V: TRBV7-2; size: NA; DNA: TGTGCCAGCACCTTGGGGCAGGGACAGACGTTGGGGCAGTACTTC; CDR3: CASTLGQGQTLGQYF
J: TRBJ2-1; D: NA; V: TRBV4-3; size: few; DNA: TGCGCCAGCAGCCAAGATCCCAATCCATACAATGAGCAGTTCTTC; CDR3: CASSQDPNPYNEQFF
J: TRBJ1-5; D: TRBD1; V: TRBV24-1; size: NA; DNA: TGTGCCACCAGGCCCTTGGACAGGGTCGGCGGGGGCAATCAGCCCCAGCATTTT; CDR3: CATRPLDRVGGGNQPQHF
J: TRBJ2-3; D: TRBD2; V: TRBV7-3; size: NA; DNA: TGTGCCAGCAGCCTCGTCCGGGGGACTAGGACCCCTCCTAGCACAGATACGCAGTATTTT; CDR3: CASSLVRGTRTPPSTDTQYF
J: TRBJ2-3; D: NA; V: TRBV7-9; size: NA; DNA: TGTGCCAGCAGCTTACCCCGGGACCGCGCCCTTACAGATACGCAGTATTTT; CDR3: CASSLPRDRALTDTQYF
J: TRBJ2-1; D: NA; V: TRBV30; size: NA; DNA: TGTGCCTGGAGTGTACGGAGTGAGCAGTTCTTC; CDR3: CAWSVRSEQFF
J: TRBJ1-1; D: NA; V: TRBV28; size: few; DNA: TGTGCCAGCAGTTTCAATGGGGGGACTGAAGCTTTCTTT; CDR3: CASSFNGGTEAFF
J: TRBJ2-7; D: NA; V: TRBV18; size: NA; DNA: TGTGCCAGCTCACCACCCGCGGCTTACGAGCAGTACTTC; CDR3: CASSPPAAYEQYF
J: TRBJ1-2; D: NA; V: TRBV7-8; size: NA; DNA: TGTGCCAGCAGCTTAGCCAGGGTCTATGGCTACACCTTC; CDR3: CASSLARVYGYTF